The T cell receptor (beta chain) described here comes from a study of vaccination and CD4 T cells after COVID-19. In the study overall: A median of 101 days (range 35 to 161) separated diagnosis from post-COVID sampling. Stimulation used overlapping spike peptides from SARS-CoV-2, HCoV-NL63, HCoV-OC43 and HCoV-229E. Each of the control cultures got a CEFX pool, an HIV-1 Nef pool, or no peptide.

The assay that was used to sequence DNA from cultured CD4+ T cells was the Oncomine TCR Beta short-read assay. MiXCR, run by TCRdb on the PCR reads, gives a single entry per CDR3 protein. The data contain about 19,000 distinct CDR3 sequences, around four fifths of them seen just once; the ten biggest clones take up about 18%. Sample treatment: roughly ten-day PBMC culture with coronavirus spike peptide pools or control peptides (ViraFEST assay). Broader study findings: Among reactive clones from convalescent patients, a median approximately 86% appeared only post-vaccination.

The CDR3 extends over 13 amino acids. CDR1 is LNHDA and CDR2 is SQIVND in the germline V gene (reference sequence). Trimming stripped 3 bases from V and 2 bases from J, with 6 bases between. As for this clonotype: The antigen remains unidentified.

The clonotype was recovered from a human donor who received a COVID-19 vaccine. Here the sequenced sample was CD4+ T cells from blood, cultured in vitro, taken after SARS-CoV-2 vaccination. The chain has TRBV19 and TRBJ2-3; D is possibly TRBD1 (5 bases). The CDR3 sequence is CASSMTATDTQYF. In DNA, the CDR3 is TGTGCCAGTAGTATGACAGCCACAGATACGCAGTATTTT.